This TCR beta chain was documented in a study of blood T cells in healthy people across ages. PBMCs were isolated at a quantity of at least 6.5 million per sample. This CDR3 has 15 amino acids. After removal of 0 bases from V and 0 bases from J, the junction contained 0 bases not matched to a gene. The germline V gene encodes CDR1 SGHRS and CDR2 YFSETQ. Next came a second PCR, run for about 7 to 11 cycles, which used a sample-barcoded 5' primer along with a J-beta primer mix. TCRdb called the 5' RACE reads again in MiXCR, with one record for every CDR3 protein. The sample lists 380,000 or so distinct CDR3 sequences, approximately 51% occurring once.

V gene TRBV5-1 combines with J gene TRBJ2-3, with 8 nucleotides matching TRBD2. The specimen was blood. The TCR comes from a man in his sixties in good health. In nucleotides, the CDR3 is TGCGCCAGCAGCTTGGTAGCGGGGAGCACAGATACGCAGTATTTT. It specifies CASSLVAGSTDTQYF.